Below are 19 T cell receptor beta chains sequenced from a single sample in a study of tissue T cells after allogeneic stem cell transplantation. Time point denoted: mouse harvest day 14 after allogeneic transplant. The graft held 10^6 splenic CD5+ T cells and 10^7 T-cell-depleted bone marrow cells. Generated by immunoSEQ multiplex PCR, the TCRdb table keeps only in-frame clones and is missing some. The sample lists 4,900 or so clones, about 44% occurring once. What was sequenced was gut tissue. These receptors were taken from a female BALB/c mouse given C57BL/6 T cells with graft-versus-host disease after an allogeneic hematopoietic cell transplant.

This clone was observed a handful of times. The germline and genes are mouse ones. With the read ending 1 residue before the CDR3 end, the germline J gene is used to fill in that end. The genes are TRBV24 and TRBJ1-4; D may be TRBD1 (6 bases). From germline, CDR1 is KGHTA and CDR2 FRNEEI. The V and J ends lost 1 base and 0 bases respectively, with 9 bases between them. The CDR3 totals 16 residues. The covered CDR3 bases are TGTGCCAGCAGTCTGTGGGGGGCCGTTTCCAACGAAAGATTATTT. Translation gives CASSLWGAVSNERLF. The CDR3 in full is CASSLWGAVSNERLFF.

This clone was counted a few times. Any gene name here is a mouse gene name. The read terminates 1 residue before the CDR3 end, so the remaining end is supplied by the germline J gene. V usage is TRBV12-1 and J usage is TRBJ2-1; 12 bases are a match to TRBD2. Germline V gene sequence: CDR1 SGHSN, CDR2 HYEKVE. The CDR3 length is 17 residues. V lost 4 bases to trimming and J lost 4 bases; unmatched junction nucleotides: 10. Partial CDR3 DNA: TGTGCCAGCTCCCTAAGACTGGGGGGGCGCGGGTATGCTGAGCAGTTC. The encoded protein is CASSLRLGGRGYAEQF. The whole CDR3 sequence is CASSLRLGGRGYAEQFF.

With regard to this clone: Mouse gene names and germline throughout. The DNA ends 1 residue before the CDR3 does, and the rest of the CDR3 is filled in from the germline J gene. The V and J genes are TRBV26 and TRBJ2-5, with TRBD1 matching 10 bases. The V gene end was trimmed by 4 bases and the J gene end by 8 bases; junction bases not matched to a gene: 3. The CDR3 runs 13 residues. The V gene's germline CDR1 is KGHPV and CDR2 FQNQEV (reference sequence). Incomplete CDR3 DNA: TGTGCCAGCAGTCCCGGGACAGGGGTCACCCAGTAC. This codes for CASSPGTGVTQY. The full CDR3 protein is CASSPGTGVTQYF.

Comments on this clone: The genes are named according to mouse. The read finishes 1 residue shy of the CDR3 end, and the germline J gene is used to complete it. The chain carries TRBV12-2 and TRBJ2-5; either TRBD1 or TRBD2 may supply D (5 bases each). The CDR3 length is 14 residues. The V gene's germline CDR1 is SGHLS and CDR2 HYDKME. V lost 1 base to trimming and J lost 2 bases, with 9 bases between them. The CDR3: CASSLTGGQDTQYF. The CDR3 bases that were read are TGTGCCAGCTCTCTGACCGGGGGCCAAGACACCCAGTAC.

Comment on this clone: These gene names are mouse names. Coverage ceases 1 residue before the CDR3 finishes, and the germline J gene fills in the end. The chain links TRBV3 to TRBJ2-2; D remains unclear. The CDR3 covers 14 residues. The V gene lost 1 base and the J gene lost 2 bases, with 5 bases spanning the gap. Germline V gives CDR1 SNHLY, CDR2 FYNGKV (reference sequence). The CDR3 DNA, read in part, is TGTGCCAGCAGCTTAGGGGGTAACACCGGGCAGCTCTAC. Encoded protein: CASSLGGNTGQLY. The complete CDR3 protein is CASSLGGNTGQLYF.

As concerns this clone: All gene names here are mouse names. The CDR3 end lies 1 residue beyond the end of the read and is filled in from the germline J gene. This chain connects TRBV26 to TRBJ2-1; 9 nucleotides match TRBD2. The CDR3 has 14 residues. With 3 bases clipped from V and 6 bases from J, the junction kept 3 bases outside the gene matches. Germline assignment: CDR1 KGHPV and CDR2 FQNQEV (reference sequence). Partial CDR3 DNA: TGTGCCAGCAGTCTTCTGGGGGGGTTTGCTGAGCAGTTC. This sequence encodes CASSLLGGFAEQF. The whole CDR3 sequence reads CASSLLGGFAEQFF.

As concerns this clone: Gene names and germline match the mouse. The read comes to an end 1 residue before the CDR3 does, leaving the germline J gene to fill in the end. The V gene is TRBV13-1, the J gene TRBJ1-5, with a tentative D call TRBD1 (5 bases). Trimming cost V 3 bases and J 3 bases, with 7 bases left between them. Germline CDR1 NSHNY, CDR2 SYGAGN. The length of the CDR3 is 13 residues. Incomplete CDR3 DNA: TGTGCCAGCAGTGCTGGGGCCAACCAGGCTCCGCTT. This gives the protein CASSAGANQAPL. The entire CDR3 protein is CASSAGANQAPLF.

Regarding this clone: The gene names here belong to mouse. The CDR3 end falls 1 residue outside the read, so it is completed with the germline J gene. The V and J genes are TRBV13-1 and TRBJ1-1, with 9 nucleotides matching TRBD1. From germline, CDR1 is NSHNY and CDR2 SYGAGN. The CDR3 spans 12 residues. Germline trimming cut 1 base from V and 10 bases from J; bases unmatched to any gene: 2. CDR3 DNA (partial): TGTGCCAGCAGTGATTGGGACAGGGCAGTCTTC. It is translated as CASSDWDRAVF. The whole CDR3 reads CASSDWDRAVFF.

As regards this clone: Here the gene names and germline are mouse. The sequenced fragment ends 1 residue before the CDR3 boundary, so the rest is inferred from the germline J gene. This rearrangement joins TRBV13-1 to TRBJ1-1; TRBD1 agrees at 8 bases. CDR1 and CDR2 (germline): NSHNY, SYGAGN. The CDR3 covers 12 residues. Germline trimming cut 4 bases from V and 8 bases from J; bases unmatched to any gene: 4. The CDR3 loop is CASSNRGTEVFF. The sequenced CDR3 bases are TGTGCCAGCAGTAACAGGGGGACGGAAGTCTTC.

This clone showed up just a few times. Gene names are mouse gene names. The sequence runs out 1 residue before the end of the CDR3; the remainder is reconstructed from the germline J gene. The rearrangement joins TRBV5 to TRBJ2-5; D possibly corresponds to TRBD2 (6 bases). The CDR3 extends over 16 amino acids. V was pared by 3 bases and J by 0 bases, with 13 bases between. Germline values: CDR1 LGHNA, CDR2 YNLKQL (reference sequence). The CDR3 reads CASSQPGWGNQDTQYF. The sequenced CDR3 bases are TGTGCCAGCAGCCAGCCCGGCTGGGGTAACCAAGACACCCAGTAC.

Comment on this clone: Gene names are the mouse ones. The CDR3 end is not reached by the read, which stops 1 residue before it; the germline J gene fills it in. The V and J genes are TRBV3 and TRBJ2-2; D is ambiguous. Germline V gives CDR1 SNHLY, CDR2 FYNGKV (reference sequence). The germline V and J ends were trimmed by 0 bases and 4 bases, with 6 bases remaining between them. The CDR3 sequence is 14 residues long. The CDR3 here is CASSLARGTGQLYF. Incomplete CDR3 DNA: TGTGCCAGCAGCTTAGCCCGGGGCACCGGGCAGCTCTAC.

Of note for this clone: The germline and genes are mouse ones. The CDR3 extends 1 residue past the end of the read, so its final part is completed from the germline J gene. V gene TRBV17 combines with J gene TRBJ2-5, with 9 bases matching TRBD2. Germline assignment: CDR1 MNHDT and CDR2 YYDKIL. CDR3 length: 16 amino acids. Losses at the gene ends were 2 bases for V and 1 base for J; bases not matched to a gene: 4. CDR3 sequence reads: CASSRPPGGDQDTQYF. The sequenced CDR3 bases are TGTGCTAGCAGTAGACCTCCTGGGGGGGACCAAGACACCCAGTAC.

The sample holds one count of this clone. The junction and the germline gene differ at one end; a read error may be behind it. The gene names here belong to mouse. The missing CDR3 end, 1 residue past where the read stops, is filled in from the germline J gene. Other nucleotide sequences from this sample produce the same CDR3. The chain couples TRBV26 to TRBJ1-6; no reliable D call. TRBJ1-6 is marked as an open reading frame, function uncertain. Germline V gene lookup returns CDR1 KGHPV and CDR2 FQNQEV (reference sequence). CDR3 length: 13 amino acids. This chain's CDR3 is CASSLGYNSPLYF. Incomplete CDR3 DNA: TGCGCCAGCAGTCTGGGGTATAATTCGCCCCTCTAC.

Remarks on this clone: All gene names here are mouse names. The read falls 1 residue short of the CDR3 end, and the missing part is taken from the germline J gene. The chain carries TRBV26 and TRBJ2-5; D is uncertain. The V end was cut by 2 bases, the J end by 6 bases, with 6 bases between. Germline V gene sequence: CDR1 KGHPV, CDR2 FQNQEV (reference sequence). The CDR3 has 12 residues. Partial CDR3 DNA: TGTGCCAGCAGTCTGGTCAGGGACACCCAGTAC. Amino acid sequence: CASSLVRDTQY. From start to end, the CDR3 is CASSLVRDTQYF.

This clone was counted between two and nine times. Gene labels here are mouse ones. The CDR3 end is not reached by the read, which stops 1 residue before it; the germline J gene fills it in. J is TRBJ1-2 and V is TRBV26; D remains unclear. The CDR3 has 12 residues. V was pared by 3 bases and J by 2 bases, with 4 bases between. CDR1 is KGHPV and CDR2 is FQNQEV in the germline V gene (reference sequence). CDR3 sequence reads: CASSLQNSDYTF. Incomplete CDR3 DNA: TGTGCCAGCAGTCTACAGAACTCCGACTACACC.

Concerning this clone: Gene names are mouse gene names. The read gets to within 1 residue of the CDR3 end, and the germline J gene fills in the rest. The V call is TRBV26, the J call TRBJ2-7; 8 bases are shared with TRBD2. The CDR3 contains 13 residues. V dropped 8 bases and J dropped 3; count of bases not matched to a gene: 6. Germline V gives CDR1 KGHPV, CDR2 FQNQEV (reference sequence). Partial CDR3 DNA: TGTGCCAGCTCTCTAGACTGGGGCTATGAACAGTAC. Its translation is CASSLDWGYEQY. The complete CDR3 protein is CASSLDWGYEQYF. The entire variable domain, with the rest obtained from reference TRBV26 and TRBJ2-7, is as follows: NSKVIQTPRYLVKGQGQKAKMRCIPEKGHPVVFWYQQNKNNEFKFLINFQNQEVLQQIDMTEKRFSAECPSNSPCSLEIQSSEAGDSALYLCASSLDWGYEQYFGPGTRLTVL.

By sample share, this clone is medium-sized. The gene names here belong to mouse. With the read ending 1 residue before the CDR3 end, the germline J gene is used to fill in that end. The gene calls are TRBV12-1 and TRBJ2-7; 12 nucleotides line up with TRBD1. The CDR3 runs to 14 residues. Germline loops: CDR1 SGHSN, CDR2 HYEKVE. V was pared by 0 bases and J by 7 bases, with 3 bases of the junction left unmatched. The CDR3 DNA, read in part, is TGTGCCAGCTCTCTCCGGGACAGGGGGCGAGAACAGTAC. Encoded protein: CASSLRDRGREQY. The full CDR3 protein is CASSLRDRGREQYF.

This clone has a single count. These gene names are mouse names. The CDR3 extends 1 residue past the end of the read, so its final part is completed from the germline J gene. The genes are TRBV5 and TRBJ2-4; 9 bases match TRBD2. CDR3 length: 16 residues. Trimming at V came to 3 bases and at J to 0 bases, leaving 4 bases not matched to a gene. Germline V CDR1 and CDR2: LGHNA, YNLKQL (reference sequence). Incomplete CDR3 DNA: TGTGCCAGCAGCCAGCGTGGGGGGGCGAGTCAAAACACCTTGTAC. Translation gives CASSQRGGASQNTLY. The full CDR3 protein reads CASSQRGGASQNTLYF.

Concerning this clone itself: Gene names refer to mouse genes. The CDR3 is cut off 1 residue early in the read; its end comes from the germline J gene. The chain is built from TRBV5 and TRBJ1-1; no firm D call. The CDR3 is 15 residues long. Germline CDR1 is LGHNA and CDR2 is YNLKQL (reference sequence). V lost 0 bases and J lost 0, with 8 bases in between. CDR3 loop: CASSQESAANTEVFF. The DNA read from the CDR3 is TGTGCCAGCAGCCAAGAATCGGCTGCAAACACAGAAGTCTTC.